This T cell receptor beta chain was obtained from a study of T cell responses to AZD1222 COVID-19 vaccine. Study background: Second-dose intervals of approximately 4 or approximately 12 weeks were pooled. Whole-study findings and limits: Donor demographics were predominantly white British with a female majority; clonal diversity may be underestimated. Spike-wide vaccine-associated CD4 TCRs dominated at 160-218 and 743-854. Spike-specific TCR breadth and depth rose after two AZD1222 doses.

Produced via immunoSEQ multiplex PCR; TCRdb's table is partial and in-frame only. The profile shows 150,000 or so clones, approximately 90% of them singletons. Points on this clone: The antigen is unknown.

The material sequenced was peripheral blood, taken on day 0 of AZD1222 vaccination. The TCR sequence derives from an adult in good health.

DNA for the CDR3: TGTGCCAGCAGTCCAGGGTCTGGGGCCAACGTCCTGACTTTC. As protein: CASSPGSGANVLTF. V is TRBV6-2 or TRBV6-3 and J is TRBJ2-6; tentatively, D is TRBD1 (5 bases). The germline V and J ends were trimmed by 5 bases and 1 base, with 6 bases remaining between them. This CDR3 has 14 residues. Germline CDR1 is MNHEY and CDR2 is SVGEGT.